This TCR beta chain is drawn from a study of blood T cell repertoires in COVID-19. Study-level information: The United States, Italy and Spain provided the acute and convalescent COVID-19 samples. T cells, B-cell-depleted T cells, or PBMCs supplied cDNA or gDNA.

Authors' processing steps: Nucleated cell counts were estimated from reference gene primer amplification. TCRdb's copy holds only in-frame clones and misses some; the assay was immunoSEQ multiplex PCR. The DNA gave D and trimming, while V, J and clone size come from that table. This sample has 110,000 to 150,000 clones, with 88% found just once. The receptor comes from a man aged 65 to 85 with acute or convalescent COVID-19. The sequenced sample was peripheral blood.

The CDR3 nucleotides read TGTGCCAGCAGCTTACGACTAGCGGGAGGGCCGAACCAAGAGACCCAGTACTTC. It specifies CASSLRLAGGPNQETQYF. The chain carries TRBV7-2 and TRBJ2-5; 14 bases align to TRBD2. From germline, CDR1 is SGHTA and CDR2 FQGNSA. The CDR3 runs 18 residues. The V gene end was trimmed by 2 bases and the J gene end by 0 bases; junction bases not matched to a gene: 5. The full variable domain, rest sourced from reference TRBV7-2 and TRBJ2-5, is GAGVSQSPSNKVTEKGKDVELRCDPISGHTALYWYRQSLGQGLEFLIYFQGNSAPDKSGLPSDRFSAERTGGSVSTLTIQRTQQEDSAVYLCASSLRLAGGPNQETQYFGPGTRLLVL.